Presented here are 29 T cell receptor beta chains from one specimen sequenced in a study of neoadjuvant anti-PD-1 for oral cavity cancer. Time point indicated: after neoadjuvant nivolumab, at surgical resection. The method was immunoSEQ multiplex PCR; TCRdb's version includes in-frame clones alone and lacks a portion of them. Of some 14,000 clones listed, around 74% are singletons. This material consisted of PBMCs, taken after nivolumab (anti-PD-1) treatment. The receptors here all came from a person aged 35-79 years with oral cavity squamous cell carcinoma.

CDR3 sequence (DNA): TGTGCCTGGAGTGTACAGGGAGGGATCGCTGAAGCTTTCTTT. Translated: CAWSVQGGIAEAFF. The chain is built from TRBV30 and TRBJ1-1, with a weak D call TRBD1 (6 bases). V dropped 0 bases and J dropped 6 bases, with 14 bases sitting between them. The CDR3 totals 14 residues. Germline V gene sequence: CDR1 GTSNPN, CDR2 SVGIG (reference sequence).

The rearrangement uses TRBV2 and TRBJ1-1, with 11 bases matching TRBD1. With V trimmed by 7 bases and J by 10 bases, 11 bases remained unmatched. Germline V CDR1 and CDR2: SNHLY, FYNNEI. This CDR3 contains 14 residues. CDR3: CASTLLDRGLVAFF. The CDR3 coding sequence is TGTGCCAGCACCCTTTTGGACAGGGGGCTCGTAGCTTTCTTT.

This clone was counted a few times. The V and J genes are TRBV5-1 and TRBJ2-7; D may be TRBD1 (5 bases). V lost 4 bases and J 1 base, leaving 12 bases between the germline ends. CDR1 and CDR2 from the germline V gene are SGHRS and YFSETQ. This CDR3 is 14 amino acids long. Here the CDR3 reads CASSRKTDSYEQYF. DNA for the CDR3: TGCGCCAGCAGCAGAAAGACAGATTCCTACGAGCAGTACTTC.

The chain carries TRBV5-1 and TRBJ2-7, with TRBD2 matching over 14 bases. CDR1 SGHRS and CDR2 YFSETQ come from the germline V gene. Unmatched junction bases numbered 9, after V lost 0 bases and J lost 4 bases. The CDR3 totals 18 residues. The CDR3 sequence is CASSLGGTSGSGMYEQYF. The CDR3 coding sequence is TGCGCCAGCAGCTTGGGGGGGACTAGCGGGAGTGGGATGTACGAGCAGTACTTC. The full variable domain, completed using reference TRBV5-1 and TRBJ2-7, is KAGVTQTPRYLIKTRGQQVTLSCSPISGHRSVSWYQQTPGQGLQFLFEYFSETQRNKGNFPGRFSGRQFSNSRSEMNVSTLELGDSALYLCASSLGGTSGSGMYEQYFGPGTRLTVT.

This rearrangement joins TRBV7-2 to TRBJ1-5; D call uncertain. There are 14 residues in the CDR3. V dropped 2 bases and J dropped 0 bases, with 5 bases sitting between them. Germline assignment: CDR1 SGHTA and CDR2 FQGNSA. This CDR3 reads CASSLHGSNQPQHF. The CDR3, as DNA: TGTGCCAGCAGCTTACACGGTAGCAATCAGCCCCAGCATTTT.

CDR3 nucleotide sequence: TGCGCCAGCAGCCCTGGAGGTGGCAGGGAGTATCAGCCCCAGCATTTT. Protein: CASSPGGGREYQPQHF. The chain carries TRBV5-1 and TRBJ1-5; tentative D call: TRBD1 (5 bases). The CDR3 runs to 16 residues. CDR1 and CDR2 (germline): SGHRS, YFSETQ. Trimming removed 4 bases at V and 5 bases at J, with 19 bases between.

The V gene is TRBV6-8, the J gene TRBJ2-1; the match to TRBD2 covers 8 bases. This CDR3 contains 20 residues. Germline V gene sequence: CDR1 MNHGY, CDR2 SAAAGT. V lost 0 bases and J lost 2; bases outside the gene matches: 15. The CDR3 sequence: CASSYSSYGGRRLTYNEQFF. The CDR3, as DNA: TGTGCCAGCAGTTACTCGTCGTACGGCGGGAGGCGGCTAACCTACAATGAGCAGTTCTTC.

This chain connects TRBV6-5 to TRBJ2-2; D not resolved. V dropped 2 bases and J dropped 7 bases, with 11 bases sitting between them. The CDR3 length is 14 residues. The germline V gene has CDR1 MNHEY and CDR2 SVGAGI. The CDR3 loop is CASSYTPGIGELFF. The CDR3 bases are TGTGCCAGCAGTTACACACCAGGCATCGGGGAGCTGTTTTTT.

This rearrangement joins TRBV19 to TRBJ2-7; the match to TRBD2 covers 14 bases. Germline-derived CDR1 and CDR2 are LNHDA and SQIVND (reference sequence). This CDR3 comprises 17 residues. Unmatched junction bases numbered 6, after V lost 3 bases and J lost 2 bases. The CDR3 bases are TGTGCCAGTAGTATGGGGACTAGCGGGAGTGTCGCCTACGAGCAGTACTTC. Translated, it gives CASSMGTSGSVAYEQYF.

This clone was observed a single time. The CDR3 nucleotides read TGTGCCAGTGCCCCGTTAGGTAGCGGGACCACAGATACGCAGTATTTT. This gives the protein CASAPLGSGTTDTQYF. J is TRBJ2-3 and V is TRBV19, with 8 bases matching TRBD2. Germline CDR1 is LNHDA and CDR2 is SQIVND (reference sequence). Losses at the gene ends were 8 bases for V and 2 bases for J; bases not matched to a gene: 12. This CDR3 contains 16 residues.

This clone was recorded only once. CDR3 DNA: TGTGCCAGTAGTAGCGGGAGAACTACAGATACGCAGTATTTT. Translated, it gives CASSSGRTTDTQYF. This sequence joins TRBV19 and TRBJ2-3; 7 bases fit TRBD2. V was clipped by 4 bases and J by 3 bases; unmatched bases: 4. The CDR3 is made up of 14 amino acids. The germline CDR1 and CDR2 sequences are LNHDA and SQIVND (reference sequence).

The chain couples TRBV19 to TRBJ2-7; 7 bases are shared with TRBD2. J lost 2 bases, V lost 8 bases, and 15 bases had no gene match. Germline loops: CDR1 LNHDA, CDR2 SQIVND (reference sequence). CDR3 length: 16 amino acids. Written as DNA, the CDR3 is TGTGCCAGTCGGCCCAGCTCGCTAGCGGATCCCTACGAGCAGTACTTC. Protein sequence: CASRPSSLADPYEQYF.

The chain employs TRBV11-2 and TRBJ2-7; the match to TRBD2 covers 9 bases. Germline-derived CDR1 and CDR2 are SGHAT and FQNNGV. V was pared by 4 bases and J by 5 bases, with 12 bases of the junction left unmatched. The CDR3 covers 16 residues. CDR3 sequence: CASSSQLAGLVNEQYF. The CDR3 coding sequence is TGTGCCAGCAGCTCACAACTAGCGGGTTTAGTCAACGAGCAGTACTTC.

The gene calls are TRBV5-5 and TRBJ1-4; D is perhaps TRBD1 (5 bases). Germline V CDR1 and CDR2: SGHKS, YYEKEE (reference sequence). V was cut by 5 bases and J by 3 bases, with 14 bases left in between. This CDR3 has 15 amino acids. CDR3 nucleotides: TGTGCCAGCAGACTTCTTGGGGCGGCTAATGAAAAACTGTTTTTT. It codes for CASRLLGAANEKLFF.

The chain carries TRBV29-1 and TRBJ1-2; D call uncertain. The CDR3 extends over 12 amino acids. CDR1 and CDR2 from the germline V gene are SQVTM and ANQGSEA. V was pared by 3 bases and J by 1 base, with 6 bases between. The CDR3 reads CSVDVLNYGYTF. As DNA, the CDR3 is TGCAGCGTTGATGTACTTAACTATGGCTACACCTTC.

The chain carries TRBV27 and TRBJ1-1; 9 bases are a match to TRBD1. The CDR3 loop spans 14 amino acids. Germline-derived CDR1 and CDR2 are MNHEY and SMNVEV (reference sequence). The trim removed 10 bases at V and 3 bases at J, leaving 9 bases unmatched. CDR3 DNA sequence: TGTGCCACCTTTAGGACAGGGGAGGACACTGAAGCTTTCTTT. It yields the protein CATFRTGEDTEAFF.

This clone showed up just a few times. The chain has TRBV7-3 and TRBJ1-2; 8 bases map to TRBD1. CDR1 and CDR2 (germline): SGHTA, FQGTGA. The CDR3 covers 14 residues. V lost 5 bases and J lost 4; bases outside the gene matches: 6. The CDR3 region is CASSPTGDGYGYTF. The CDR3 region has the DNA TGTGCCAGCAGCCCGACAGGGGATGGCTATGGCTACACCTTC.

The chain has TRBV7-8 and TRBJ1-3, with 7 bases aligning to TRBD1. Germline trimming cut 2 bases from V and 8 bases from J; bases unmatched to any gene: 6. The germline CDR1 and CDR2 sequences are SGHVS and FQNEAQ. The CDR3 totals 14 residues. The CDR3 reads CASSLRDRDYTIYF. CDR3 in DNA: TGTGCCAGCAGCTTACGTGACAGGGATTACACCATATATTTT.

This chain uses TRBV15 with TRBJ2-1; 10 positions match TRBD2. CDR1 and CDR2 from the germline V gene are LNHNV and YYDKDF (reference sequence). The V gene end was trimmed by 0 bases and the J gene end by 7 bases; junction bases not matched to a gene: 9. The CDR3 is made up of 17 amino acids. The CDR3 reads CATSRDTLAGASNEQFF. The CDR3 region has the DNA TGTGCCACCAGCAGAGATACTCTAGCGGGAGCATCTAATGAGCAGTTCTTC.

This clone showed up just a few times. V usage is TRBV6-4 and J usage is TRBJ1-2; D uncertain. The CDR3 loop spans 12 amino acids. Germline CDR1 is MRHNA and CDR2 is SNTAGT. Trimming took 5 bases from V and 9 from J, leaving 13 bases between them. The CDR3 reads CASSHTDGSYTF. DNA of the CDR3: TGTGCCAGCAGTCATACGGATGGGAGCTACACCTTC.

The count of this clone is one. This sequence joins TRBV7-6 and TRBJ2-1; maybe TRBD2 (5 bases). CDR1 and CDR2 from the germline V gene are SGHVS and FNYEAQ. V was clipped by 6 bases and J by 5 bases, with 11 bases between them. There are 13 residues in the CDR3. The CDR3 DNA is TGTGCCAGCAGTCTCGACGGGGACAATGAGCAGTTCTTC. The encoded protein is CASSLDGDNEQFF.

The chain uses TRBV2 and TRBJ2-3; TRBD1 is a possible D gene (6 bases). V was shortened by 6 bases and J by 0 bases, with 10 bases between the two germline ends. Germline CDR1 SNHLY, CDR2 FYNNEI. CDR3 size: 14 residues. The CDR3 here is CASSPGHSTDTQYF. The CDR3 DNA reads TGTGCCAGCAGCCCGGGACACAGCACAGATACGCAGTATTTT.

The gene calls are TRBV6-1 and TRBJ2-1; TRBD1 aligns across 10 bases. The length of the CDR3 is 16 residues. Looked up from germline, CDR1 is MNHNS and CDR2 is SASEGT. V dropped 2 bases and J dropped 7; count of bases not matched to a gene: 8. The CDR3 DNA follows: TGTGCCAGCAGTGAATCCCGGGACAGGGGAGGGAATGAGCAGTTCTTC. Residues: CASSESRDRGGNEQFF.

CDR3 nucleotide sequence: TGTGCCAGCAGCCGATGGAGGTTCGAGCAGTACTTC. Translating gives CASSRWRFEQYF. The chain is built from TRBV11-2 and TRBJ2-7; a possible D gene is TRBD2 (5 bases). V was clipped by 5 bases and J by 6 bases, with 11 bases between them. This CDR3 has 12 amino acids. The germline gives CDR1 SGHAT, CDR2 FQNNGV.

This clone was picked up a small number of times. This chain links TRBV5-8 with TRBJ2-1, with 8 bases matching TRBD1. CDR1 is SGHTS, CDR2 YDEGEE, per germline. The CDR3 runs 13 residues. Trimming took 5 bases from V and 5 from J; bases not matched to a gene: 3. The CDR3 region has the DNA TGTGCCAGCAGGCCGACAGGGGACAATGAGCAGTTCTTC. As protein: CASRPTGDNEQFF.

The V and J genes are TRBV10-3 and TRBJ2-7; possibly TRBD1 for D (5 bases). The CDR3 loop spans 14 amino acids. Germline lookup yields CDR1 ENHRY and CDR2 SYGVKD. The germline V and J ends were trimmed by 6 bases and 0 bases, with 12 bases remaining between them. The CDR3 DNA reads TGTGCCATCAGGCACCCGACAGTCTCCTACGAGCAGTACTTC. Protein sequence: CAIRHPTVSYEQYF.

This chain connects TRBV12-5 to TRBJ2-1, with 10 bases fitting TRBD2. The germline CDR1 and CDR2 sequences are LGHNT and FRNRAP. J lost 5 bases, V lost 4 bases, and 5 bases had no gene match. The CDR3 runs to 15 residues. The CDR3 loop is CASGSGLAEHNEQFF. CDR3 sequence (DNA): TGTGCTAGTGGTTCCGGACTAGCGGAACACAATGAGCAGTTCTTC.

The chain combines TRBV2 with TRBJ2-5, with D perhaps TRBD1 (5 bases). The V gene's germline CDR1 is SNHLY and CDR2 FYNNEI. Trimming removed 7 bases from V and 0 bases from J, with 12 bases in between. The CDR3 runs to 14 residues. This CDR3 reads CASTRTLYQETQYF. As DNA, the CDR3 is TGTGCCAGCACCCGGACACTGTACCAAGAGACCCAGTACTTC.

The rearrangement links TRBV4-2 to TRBJ2-7, with 10 bases identical to TRBD1. The germline gives CDR1 LGHNA, CDR2 YNFKEQ. This CDR3 comprises 16 residues. The ends lost 4 bases at V and 6 bases at J; junction bases unmatched: 12. The CDR3 bases are TGTGCCAGCAGCCGTCTCCCGGGACAGGGGCAATCCGAGCAGTACTTC. Amino acids: CASSRLPGQGQSEQYF.